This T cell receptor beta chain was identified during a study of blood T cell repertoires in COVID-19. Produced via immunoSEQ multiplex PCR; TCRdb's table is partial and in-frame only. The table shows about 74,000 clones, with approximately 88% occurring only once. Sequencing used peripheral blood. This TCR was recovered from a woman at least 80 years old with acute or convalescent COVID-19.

CDR3: CASSIGTSGFPDTQYF. CDR3 nucleotide sequence: TGCGCCAGCAGCATAGGGACTAGCGGATTTCCAGATACGCAGTATTTT. The chain carries TRBV5-1 and TRBJ2-3, with 11 bases matching TRBD2. Germline CDR1 reads SGHRS; CDR2 reads YFSETQ. V lost 4 bases, J lost 4 bases, and 8 bases stayed unmatched. This CDR3 comprises 16 residues.